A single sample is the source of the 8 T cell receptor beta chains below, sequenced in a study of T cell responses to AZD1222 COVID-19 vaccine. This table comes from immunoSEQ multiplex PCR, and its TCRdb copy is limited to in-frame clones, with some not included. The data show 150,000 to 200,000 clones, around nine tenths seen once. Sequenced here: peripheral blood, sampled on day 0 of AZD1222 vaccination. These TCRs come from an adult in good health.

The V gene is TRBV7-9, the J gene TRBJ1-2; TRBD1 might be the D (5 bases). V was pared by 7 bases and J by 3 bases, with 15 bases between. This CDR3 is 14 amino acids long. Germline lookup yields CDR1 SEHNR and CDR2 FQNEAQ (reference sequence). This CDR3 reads CASTQLGGDYGYTF. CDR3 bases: TGTGCCAGCACCCAACTGGGGGGGGACTATGGCTACACCTTC. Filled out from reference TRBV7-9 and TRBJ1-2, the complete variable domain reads DTGVSQNPRHKITKRGQNVTFRCDPISEHNRLYWYRQTLGQGPEFLTYFQNEAQLEKSRLLSDRFSAERPKGSFSTLEIQRTEQGDSAMYLCASTQLGGDYGYTFGSGTRLTVV.

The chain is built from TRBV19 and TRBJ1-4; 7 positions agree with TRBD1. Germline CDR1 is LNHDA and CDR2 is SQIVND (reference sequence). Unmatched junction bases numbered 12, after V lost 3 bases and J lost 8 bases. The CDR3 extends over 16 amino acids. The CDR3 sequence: CASSIRGRNADEKLFF. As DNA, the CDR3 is TGTGCCAGTAGTATCAGGGGGAGGAACGCTGACGAAAAACTGTTTTTT.

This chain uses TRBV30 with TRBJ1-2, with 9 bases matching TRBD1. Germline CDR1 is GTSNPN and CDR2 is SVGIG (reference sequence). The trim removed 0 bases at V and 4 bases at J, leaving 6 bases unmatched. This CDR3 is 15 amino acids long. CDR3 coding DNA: TGTGCCTGGAGTGTACCTTGGACAGGGGCCTATGGCTACACCTTC. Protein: CAWSVPWTGAYGYTF.

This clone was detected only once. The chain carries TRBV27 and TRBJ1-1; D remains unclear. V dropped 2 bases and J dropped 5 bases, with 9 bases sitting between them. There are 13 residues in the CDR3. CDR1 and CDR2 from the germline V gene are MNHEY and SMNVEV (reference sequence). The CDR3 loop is CASSLMTGTEAFF. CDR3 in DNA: TGTGCCAGCAGTTTAATGACCGGGACTGAAGCTTTCTTT.

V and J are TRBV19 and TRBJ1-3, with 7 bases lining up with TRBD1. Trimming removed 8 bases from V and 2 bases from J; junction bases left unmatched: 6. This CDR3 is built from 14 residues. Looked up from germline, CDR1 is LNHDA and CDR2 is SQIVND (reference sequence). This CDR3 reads CASAQGGAGNTIYF. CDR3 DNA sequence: TGTGCCAGTGCTCAGGGGGGTGCTGGAAACACCATATATTTT.

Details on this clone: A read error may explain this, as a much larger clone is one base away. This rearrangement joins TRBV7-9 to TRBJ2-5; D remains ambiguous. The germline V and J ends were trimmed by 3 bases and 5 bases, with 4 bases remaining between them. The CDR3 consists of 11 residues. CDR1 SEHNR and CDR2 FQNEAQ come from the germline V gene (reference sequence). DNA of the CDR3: TGTGCCAGCAGCTTTGATGAGACCCAGTACTTC. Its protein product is CASSFDETQYF.

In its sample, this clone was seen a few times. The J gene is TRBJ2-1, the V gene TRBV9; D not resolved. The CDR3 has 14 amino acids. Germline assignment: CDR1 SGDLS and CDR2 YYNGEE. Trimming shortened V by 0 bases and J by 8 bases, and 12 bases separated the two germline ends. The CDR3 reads CASSVESPGDEQFF. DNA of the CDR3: TGTGCCAGCAGCGTAGAGAGTCCAGGCGATGAGCAGTTCTTC.

The CDR3 sequence is CATSRDRSSNYGYTF. The CDR3 DNA reads TGTGCCACCAGCAGAGATAGGAGCTCTAACTATGGCTACACCTTC. V gene TRBV15 combines with J gene TRBJ1-2; D remains unclear. CDR1 is LNHNV, CDR2 YYDKDF, per germline (reference sequence). Between the trimmed V and J ends, which lost 0 bases and 0 bases, there was a span of 8 bases. The CDR3 has 15 amino acids.